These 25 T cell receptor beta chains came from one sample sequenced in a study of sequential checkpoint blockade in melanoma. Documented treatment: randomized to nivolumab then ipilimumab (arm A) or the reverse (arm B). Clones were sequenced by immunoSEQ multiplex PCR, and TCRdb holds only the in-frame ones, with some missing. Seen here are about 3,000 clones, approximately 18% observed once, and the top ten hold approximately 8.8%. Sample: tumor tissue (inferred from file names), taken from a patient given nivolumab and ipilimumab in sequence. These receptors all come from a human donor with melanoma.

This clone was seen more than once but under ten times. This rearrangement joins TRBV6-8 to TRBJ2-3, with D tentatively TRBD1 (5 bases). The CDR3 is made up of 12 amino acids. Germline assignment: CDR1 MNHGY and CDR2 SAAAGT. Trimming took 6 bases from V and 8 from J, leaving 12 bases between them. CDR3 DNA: TGTGCCAGCAGCCCAGTTAGGGGTACGCAGTATTTT. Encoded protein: CASSPVRGTQYF.

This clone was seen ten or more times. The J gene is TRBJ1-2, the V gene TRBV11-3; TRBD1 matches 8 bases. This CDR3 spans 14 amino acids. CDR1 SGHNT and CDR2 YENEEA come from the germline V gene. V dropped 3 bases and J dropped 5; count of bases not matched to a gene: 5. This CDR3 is CASSFDDRGYGYTF. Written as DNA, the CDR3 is TGTGCCAGCAGCTTCGACGACAGGGGTTATGGCTACACCTTC.

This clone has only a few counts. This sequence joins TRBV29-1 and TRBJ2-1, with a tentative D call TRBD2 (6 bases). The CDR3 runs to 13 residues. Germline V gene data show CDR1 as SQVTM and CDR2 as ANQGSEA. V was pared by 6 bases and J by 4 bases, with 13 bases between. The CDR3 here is CSVALGLYNEQFF. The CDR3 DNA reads TGCAGCGTGGCACTGGGACTTTACAATGAGCAGTTCTTC.

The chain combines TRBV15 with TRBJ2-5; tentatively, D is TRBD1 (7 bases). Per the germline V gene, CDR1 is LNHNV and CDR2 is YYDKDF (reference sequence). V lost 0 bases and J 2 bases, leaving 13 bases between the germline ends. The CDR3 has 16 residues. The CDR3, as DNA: TGTGCCACCAGCAGAGATGGGGGGACAGCTCAAGAGACCCAGTACTTC. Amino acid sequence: CATSRDGGTAQETQYF.

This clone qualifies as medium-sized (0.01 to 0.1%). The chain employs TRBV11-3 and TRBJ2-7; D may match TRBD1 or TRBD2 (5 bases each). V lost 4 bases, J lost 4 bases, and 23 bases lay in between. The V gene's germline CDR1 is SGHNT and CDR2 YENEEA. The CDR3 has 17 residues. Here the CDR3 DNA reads TGTGCCAGCAGCTGGGCCGTCGGTGGTGGGGGATCTTACGAGCAGTACTTC. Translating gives CASSWAVGGGGSYEQYF.

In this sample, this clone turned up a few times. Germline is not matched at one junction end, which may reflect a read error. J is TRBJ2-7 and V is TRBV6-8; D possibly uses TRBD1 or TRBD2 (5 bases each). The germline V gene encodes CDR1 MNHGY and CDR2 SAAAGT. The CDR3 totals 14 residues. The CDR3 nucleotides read TGTGCCATCAGTAACCGGGACCGACTCTTTGAACAGTACTTC. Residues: CAISNRDRLFEQYF.

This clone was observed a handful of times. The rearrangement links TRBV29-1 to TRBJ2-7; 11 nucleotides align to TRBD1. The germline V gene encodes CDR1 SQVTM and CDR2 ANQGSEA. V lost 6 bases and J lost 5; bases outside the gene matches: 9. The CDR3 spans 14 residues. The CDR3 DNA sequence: TGCAGCGTCCGCTGGGACAGGGGGTCCCACGAGCAGTACTTC. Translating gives CSVRWDRGSHEQYF.

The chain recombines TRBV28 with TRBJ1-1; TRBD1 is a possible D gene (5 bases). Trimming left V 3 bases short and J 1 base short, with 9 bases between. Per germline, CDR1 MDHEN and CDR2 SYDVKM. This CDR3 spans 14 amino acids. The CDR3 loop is CASSLGGSNTEAFF. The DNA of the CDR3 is TGTGCCAGCAGTTTGGGGGGATCGAACACTGAAGCTTTCTTT.

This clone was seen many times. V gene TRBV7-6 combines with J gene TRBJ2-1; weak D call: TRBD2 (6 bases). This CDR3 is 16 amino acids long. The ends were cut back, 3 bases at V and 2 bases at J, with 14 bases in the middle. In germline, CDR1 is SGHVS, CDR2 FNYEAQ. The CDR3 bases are TGTGCCAGCAGCTTGTTGCGGGGCCAGACCTACAATGAGCAGTTCTTC. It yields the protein CASSLLRGQTYNEQFF.

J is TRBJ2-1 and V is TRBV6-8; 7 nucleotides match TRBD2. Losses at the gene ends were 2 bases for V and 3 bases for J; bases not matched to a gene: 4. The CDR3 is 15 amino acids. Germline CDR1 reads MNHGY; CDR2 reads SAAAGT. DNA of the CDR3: TGTGCCAGCAGTTACGCGGGAGCGAACTACAATGAGCAGTTCTTC. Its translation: CASSYAGANYNEQFF.

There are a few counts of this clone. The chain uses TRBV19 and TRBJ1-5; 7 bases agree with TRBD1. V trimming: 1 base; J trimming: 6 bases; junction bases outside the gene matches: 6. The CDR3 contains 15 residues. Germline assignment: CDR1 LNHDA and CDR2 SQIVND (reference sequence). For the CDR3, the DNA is TGTGCCAGTAGTATAGGGAAACAGGGGAGTCAGCCCCAGCATTTT. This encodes CASSIGKQGSQPQHF.

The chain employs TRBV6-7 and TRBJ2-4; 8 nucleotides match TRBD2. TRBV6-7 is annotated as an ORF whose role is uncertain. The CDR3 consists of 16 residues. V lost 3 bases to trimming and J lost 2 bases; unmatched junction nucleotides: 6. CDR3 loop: CASSYATGGPKNIQYF. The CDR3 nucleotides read TGTGCCAGCAGTTATGCTACGGGAGGGCCCAAAAACATTCAGTACTTC.

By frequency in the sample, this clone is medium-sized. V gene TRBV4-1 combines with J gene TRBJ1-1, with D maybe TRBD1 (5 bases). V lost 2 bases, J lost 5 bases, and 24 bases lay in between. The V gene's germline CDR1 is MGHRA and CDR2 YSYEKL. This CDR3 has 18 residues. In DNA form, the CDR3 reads TGCGCCAGCAGCCAATTCCCCAGGTTTGGGGGGGGAGGGACTGAAGCTTTCTTT. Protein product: CASSQFPRFGGGGTEAFF.

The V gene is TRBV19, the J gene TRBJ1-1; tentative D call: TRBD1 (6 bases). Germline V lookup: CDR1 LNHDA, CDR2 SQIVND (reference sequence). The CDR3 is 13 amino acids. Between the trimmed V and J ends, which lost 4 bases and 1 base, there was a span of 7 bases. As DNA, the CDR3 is TGTGCCAGTAGTAACAGGGAGAACACTGAAGCTTTCTTT. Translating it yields CASSNRENTEAFF.

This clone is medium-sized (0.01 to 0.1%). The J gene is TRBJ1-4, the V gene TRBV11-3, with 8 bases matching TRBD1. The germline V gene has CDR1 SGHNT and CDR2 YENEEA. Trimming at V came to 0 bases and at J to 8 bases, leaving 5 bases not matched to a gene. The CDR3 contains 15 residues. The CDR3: CASSLDGQGWEKLFF. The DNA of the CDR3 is TGTGCCAGCAGCTTAGATGGACAGGGTTGGGAAAAACTGTTTTTT.

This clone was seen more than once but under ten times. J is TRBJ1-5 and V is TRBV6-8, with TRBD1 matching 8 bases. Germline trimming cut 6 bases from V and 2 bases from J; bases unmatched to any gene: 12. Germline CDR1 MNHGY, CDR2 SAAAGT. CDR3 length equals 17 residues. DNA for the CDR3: TGTGCCAGCAGCAAACAGGGGGTCGGTTTGGGCAATCAGCCCCAGCATTTT. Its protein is CASSKQGVGLGNQPQHF.

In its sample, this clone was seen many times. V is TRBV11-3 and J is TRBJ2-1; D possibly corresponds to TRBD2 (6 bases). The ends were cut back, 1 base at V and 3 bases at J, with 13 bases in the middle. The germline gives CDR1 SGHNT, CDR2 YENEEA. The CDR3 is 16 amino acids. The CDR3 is CASSLVGGVGYNEQFF. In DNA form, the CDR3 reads TGTGCCAGCAGCTTAGTGGGCGGGGTGGGCTACAATGAGCAGTTCTTC.

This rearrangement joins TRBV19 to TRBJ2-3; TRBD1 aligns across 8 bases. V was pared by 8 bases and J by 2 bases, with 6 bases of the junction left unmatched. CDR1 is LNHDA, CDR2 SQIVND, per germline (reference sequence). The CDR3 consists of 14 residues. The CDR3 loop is CASSGQGYTDTQYF. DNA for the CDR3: TGTGCCAGTTCCGGACAGGGATACACAGATACGCAGTATTTT.

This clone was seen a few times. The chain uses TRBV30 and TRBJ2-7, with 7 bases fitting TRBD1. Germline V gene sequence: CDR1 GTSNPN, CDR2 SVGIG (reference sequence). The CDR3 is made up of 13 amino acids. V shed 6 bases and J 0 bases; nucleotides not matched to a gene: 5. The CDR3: CACRDSVSYEQYF. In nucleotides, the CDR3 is TGTGCCTGCCGGGACAGCGTCTCCTACGAGCAGTACTTC.

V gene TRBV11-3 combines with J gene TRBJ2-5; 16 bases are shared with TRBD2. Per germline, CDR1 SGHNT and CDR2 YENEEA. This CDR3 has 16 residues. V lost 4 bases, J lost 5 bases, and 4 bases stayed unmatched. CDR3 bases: TGTGCCAGCAGCTCTGGGACTAGCGGGAGGGGGGAGACCCAGTACTTC. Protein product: CASSSGTSGRGETQYF.

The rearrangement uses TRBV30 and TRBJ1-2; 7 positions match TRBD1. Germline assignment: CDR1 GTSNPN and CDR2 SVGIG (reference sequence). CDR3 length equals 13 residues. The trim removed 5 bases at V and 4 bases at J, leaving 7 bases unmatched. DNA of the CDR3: TGTGCCTGGCACCGGGACAGCGTCTATGGCTACACCTTC. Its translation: CAWHRDSVYGYTF.

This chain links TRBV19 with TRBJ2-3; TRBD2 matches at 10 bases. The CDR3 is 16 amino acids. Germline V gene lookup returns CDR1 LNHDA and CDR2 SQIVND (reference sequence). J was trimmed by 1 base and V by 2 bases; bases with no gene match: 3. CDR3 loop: CASSILAGVGTDTQYF. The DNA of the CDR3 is TGTGCCAGTAGTATACTAGCGGGAGTTGGCACAGATACGCAGTATTTT. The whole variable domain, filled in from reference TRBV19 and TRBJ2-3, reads DGGITQSPKYLFRKEGQNVTLSCEQNLNHDAMYWYRQDPGQGLRLIYYSQIVNDFQKGDIAEGYSVSREKKESFPLTVTSAQKNPTAFYLCASSILAGVGTDTQYFGPGTRLTVL.

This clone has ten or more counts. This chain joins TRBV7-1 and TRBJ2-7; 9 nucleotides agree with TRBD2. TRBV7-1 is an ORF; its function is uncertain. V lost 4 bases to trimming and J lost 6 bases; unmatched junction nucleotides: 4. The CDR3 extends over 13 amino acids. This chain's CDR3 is CASSLEAGGEQYF. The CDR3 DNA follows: TGTGCCAGCAGCTTAGAAGCGGGAGGCGAGCAGTACTTC.

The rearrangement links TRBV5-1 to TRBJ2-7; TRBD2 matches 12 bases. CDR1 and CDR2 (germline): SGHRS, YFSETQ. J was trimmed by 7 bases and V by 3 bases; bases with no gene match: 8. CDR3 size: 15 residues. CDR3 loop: CASSSSGLAGGEQYF. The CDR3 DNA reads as TGCGCCAGCAGCTCGTCTGGGCTAGCGGGAGGGGAGCAGTACTTC.

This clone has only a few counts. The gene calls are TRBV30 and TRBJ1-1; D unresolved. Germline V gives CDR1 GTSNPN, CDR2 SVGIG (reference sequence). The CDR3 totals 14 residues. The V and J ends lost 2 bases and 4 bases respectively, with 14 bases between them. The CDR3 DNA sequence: TGTGCCTGGAGTTTCGGTGCGTTCATCACTGAAGCTTTCTTT. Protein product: CAWSFGAFITEAFF.